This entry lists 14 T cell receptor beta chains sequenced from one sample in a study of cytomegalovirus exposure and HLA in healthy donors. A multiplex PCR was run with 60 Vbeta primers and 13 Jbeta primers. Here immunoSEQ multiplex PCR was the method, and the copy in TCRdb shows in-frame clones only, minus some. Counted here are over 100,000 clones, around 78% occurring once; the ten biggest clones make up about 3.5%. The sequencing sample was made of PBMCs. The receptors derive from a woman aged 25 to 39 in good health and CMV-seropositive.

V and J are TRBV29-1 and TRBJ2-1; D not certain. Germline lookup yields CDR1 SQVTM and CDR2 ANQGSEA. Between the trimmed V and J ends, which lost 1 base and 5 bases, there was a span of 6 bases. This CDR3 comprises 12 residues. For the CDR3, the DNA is TGCAGCGTTGAAGGGCAGGACAATGAGCAGTTCTTC. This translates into CSVEGQDNEQFF.

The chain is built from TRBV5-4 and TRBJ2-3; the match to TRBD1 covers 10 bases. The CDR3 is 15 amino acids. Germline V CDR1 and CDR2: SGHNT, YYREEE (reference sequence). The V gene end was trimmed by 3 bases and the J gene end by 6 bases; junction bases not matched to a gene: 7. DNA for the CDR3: TGTGCCAGCAGCTCAGGACAGGGGGTCGGGGATACGCAGTATTTT. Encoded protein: CASSSGQGVGDTQYF. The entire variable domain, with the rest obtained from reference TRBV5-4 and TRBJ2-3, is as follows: ETGVTQSPTHLIKTRGQQVTLRCSSQSGHNTVSWYQQALGQGPQFIFQYYREEENGRGNFPPRFSGLQFPNYSSELNVNALELDDSALYLCASSSGQGVGDTQYFGPGTRLTVL.

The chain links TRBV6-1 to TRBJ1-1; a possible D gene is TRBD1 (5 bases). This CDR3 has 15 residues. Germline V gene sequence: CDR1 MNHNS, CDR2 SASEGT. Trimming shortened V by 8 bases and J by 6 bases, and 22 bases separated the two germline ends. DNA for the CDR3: TGTGCCAGCGGGGGGGTTGGGGCCCTTGGGGCTGAAGCTTTCTTT. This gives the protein CASGGVGALGAEAFF.

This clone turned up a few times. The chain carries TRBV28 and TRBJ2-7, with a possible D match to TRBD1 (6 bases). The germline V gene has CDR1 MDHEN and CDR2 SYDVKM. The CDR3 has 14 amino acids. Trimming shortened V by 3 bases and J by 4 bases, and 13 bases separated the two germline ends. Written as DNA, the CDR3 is TGTGCCAGCAGTTTGGTGGGGGCGCGGTACGAGCAGTACTTC. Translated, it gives CASSLVGARYEQYF.

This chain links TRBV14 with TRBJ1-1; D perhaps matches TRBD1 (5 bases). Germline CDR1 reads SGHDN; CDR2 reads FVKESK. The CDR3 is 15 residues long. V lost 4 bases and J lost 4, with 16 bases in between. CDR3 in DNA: TGTGCCAGCAGCCCTCTTCGGGGGGTAAGCACTGAAGCTTTCTTT. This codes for CASSPLRGVSTEAFF.

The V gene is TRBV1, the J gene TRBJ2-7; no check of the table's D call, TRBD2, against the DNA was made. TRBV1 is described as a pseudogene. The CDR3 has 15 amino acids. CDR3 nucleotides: TGCACCAGCAGCCAAGGGGTAGCTCCCCCCTACGAGCAGTACTTC. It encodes CTSSQGVAPPYEQYF.

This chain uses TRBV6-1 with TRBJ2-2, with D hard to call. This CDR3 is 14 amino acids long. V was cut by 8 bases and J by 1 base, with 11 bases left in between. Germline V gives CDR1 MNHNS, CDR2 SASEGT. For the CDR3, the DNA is TGTGCCAGCCAGGCAACAAGGAACACCGGGGAGCTGTTTTTT. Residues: CASQATRNTGELFF.

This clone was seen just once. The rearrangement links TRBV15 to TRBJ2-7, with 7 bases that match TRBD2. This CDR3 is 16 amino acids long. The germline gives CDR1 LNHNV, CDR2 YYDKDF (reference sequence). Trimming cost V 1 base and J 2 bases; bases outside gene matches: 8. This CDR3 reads CATSRGGGEMTYEQYF. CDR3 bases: TGTGCCACCAGCAGAGGGGGGGGAGAGATGACCTACGAGCAGTACTTC.

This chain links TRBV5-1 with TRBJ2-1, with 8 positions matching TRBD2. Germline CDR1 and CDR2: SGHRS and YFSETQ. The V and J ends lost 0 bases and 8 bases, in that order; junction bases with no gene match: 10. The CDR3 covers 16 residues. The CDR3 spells CASSLAGAGGWDEQFF. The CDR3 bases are TGCGCCAGCAGCTTGGCGGGTGCGGGGGGCTGGGATGAGCAGTTCTTC.

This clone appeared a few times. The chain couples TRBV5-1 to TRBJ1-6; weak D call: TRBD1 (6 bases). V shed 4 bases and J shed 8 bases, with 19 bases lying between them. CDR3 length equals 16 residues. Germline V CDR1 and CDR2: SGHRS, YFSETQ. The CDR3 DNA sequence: TGCGCCAGCAGCCAGAAAACTGTGGCAGGGGATTCACCCCTCCACTTT. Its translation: CASSQKTVAGDSPLHF.

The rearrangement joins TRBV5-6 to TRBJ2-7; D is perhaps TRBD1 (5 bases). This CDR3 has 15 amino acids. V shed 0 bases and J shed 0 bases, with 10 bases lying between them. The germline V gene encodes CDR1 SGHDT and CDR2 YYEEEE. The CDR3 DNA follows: TGTGCCAGCAGCTTGGGACAGTCGAGCTCCTACGAGCAGTACTTC. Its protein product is CASSLGQSSSYEQYF.

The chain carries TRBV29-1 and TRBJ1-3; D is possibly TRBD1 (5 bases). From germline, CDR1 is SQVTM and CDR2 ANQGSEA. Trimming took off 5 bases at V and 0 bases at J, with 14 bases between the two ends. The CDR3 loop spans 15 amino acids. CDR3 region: CSVHDLRGSGNTIYF. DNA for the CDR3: TGCAGCGTTCATGACCTAAGGGGCTCTGGAAACACCATATATTTT. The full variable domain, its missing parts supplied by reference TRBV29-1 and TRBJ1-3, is SAVISQKPSRDICQRGTSLTIQCQVDSQVTMMFWYRQQPGQSLTLIATANQGSEATYESGFVIDKFPISRPNLTFSTLTVSNMSPEDSSIYLCSVHDLRGSGNTIYFGEGSWLTVV.

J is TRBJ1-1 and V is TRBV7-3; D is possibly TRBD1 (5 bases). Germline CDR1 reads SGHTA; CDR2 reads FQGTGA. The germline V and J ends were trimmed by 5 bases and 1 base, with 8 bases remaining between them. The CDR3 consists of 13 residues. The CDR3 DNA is TGTGCCAGCAGCATCGGACAGAACACTGAAGCTTTCTTT. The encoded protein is CASSIGQNTEAFF.

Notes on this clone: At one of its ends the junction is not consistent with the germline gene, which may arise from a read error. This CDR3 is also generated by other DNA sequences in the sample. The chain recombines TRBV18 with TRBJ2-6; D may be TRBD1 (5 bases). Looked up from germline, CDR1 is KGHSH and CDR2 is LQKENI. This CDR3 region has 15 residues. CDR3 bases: TGTGCCAGCTCACCCAGAGACTCTGGGGCCAACGTCCTGACCTTC. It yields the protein CASSPRDSGANVLTF.